This TCR beta chain stems from a study of shared clonotypes between healthy human individuals. The CDR3 totals 14 residues. Germline V CDR1 and CDR2: SGHKS, YYEKEE (reference sequence). V dropped 3 bases and J dropped 6 bases, with 15 bases sitting between them. Some clones are missing from TCRdb's copy, which holds only in-frame ones; the method was immunoSEQ multiplex PCR. The sample yields over 850,000 clones, 75% to 85% seen once. The sequence derives from a man aged 18 to 29 in good health. Some clones in this sample may be carry-over from other donors' samples. The chain joins TRBV5-5 to TRBJ1-1; a possible D gene is TRBD1 (6 bases). The sequenced sample consisted of memory CD4+ T cells from PBMCs. Regarding subset: CD45RA-negative fraction. CDR3 in DNA: TGTGCCAGCAGCTCGACAGGCCCTCGGGCTGAAGCTTTCTTT. This translates into CASSSTGPRAEAFF.